The 2 T cell receptor beta chains reported below all come from one sample, sequenced in a study of blood T cell repertoires in COVID-19. Using immunoSEQ multiplex PCR, the repertoire was profiled, and TCRdb retains in-frame clones only, with some absent. The profile shows over 150,000 clones, approximately 80% of them singletons. The sequenced sample consisted of peripheral blood. These receptors were taken from a woman between 50 and 59 years old with acute or convalescent COVID-19.

The chain employs TRBV19 and TRBJ2-7; 11 bases are shared with TRBD1. The length of the CDR3 is 16 residues. Germline loops: CDR1 LNHDA, CDR2 SQIVND (reference sequence). Germline trimming cut 6 bases from V and 3 bases from J; bases unmatched to any gene: 10. The CDR3 region has the DNA TGTGCCAGTAGCCCTCGGGACAGGGGGACCTACTACGAGCAGTACTTC. It translates to CASSPRDRGTYYEQYF.

This clone has a single count. The genes are TRBV5-5 and TRBJ2-7, with TRBD2 matching 10 bases. Germline V gives CDR1 SGHKS, CDR2 YYEKEE (reference sequence). The CDR3 runs to 16 residues. V gave up 0 bases and J gave up 4 bases; unmatched junction bases: 7. The CDR3, as DNA: TGTGCCAGCAGCTTGGAAGCTAGCGGGAGAGGATACGAGCAGTACTTC. Residues: CASSLEASGRGYEQYF.